The T cell receptor beta chain under discussion was sequenced for a study of blood T cell repertoires in COVID-19. Study-level background: Acute and convalescent COVID-19 samples came from the United States, Italy and Spain. The cDNA or gDNA used as material had been derived from T cells, B-cell-depleted T cells, or PBMCs.

Trimming removed 8 bases at V and 8 bases at J, with 7 bases between. Germline CDR1 and CDR2: SEHNR and FQNEAQ (reference sequence). There are 10 residues in the CDR3. The authors' processing: The authors estimated nucleated cell counts from reference gene primer amplification. Libraries were prepared by immunoSEQ multiplex PCR; TCRdb keeps only in-frame clonotypes and omits some of them. The DNA was the basis for D and trimming; V, J and clone size are from that table. Altogether approximately 130,000 clones are present, over 80% being singletons, with the ten largest covering less than 2.5%. The receptor comes from a man aged 45-65 years with active COVID-19. The chain uses TRBV7-9 and TRBJ2-1; D perhaps matches TRBD1 (5 bases). Sequencing used peripheral blood. For the CDR3, the DNA is TGTGCCAGCCTGGGGCATGAGCAGTTCTTC. It codes for CASLGHEQFF.